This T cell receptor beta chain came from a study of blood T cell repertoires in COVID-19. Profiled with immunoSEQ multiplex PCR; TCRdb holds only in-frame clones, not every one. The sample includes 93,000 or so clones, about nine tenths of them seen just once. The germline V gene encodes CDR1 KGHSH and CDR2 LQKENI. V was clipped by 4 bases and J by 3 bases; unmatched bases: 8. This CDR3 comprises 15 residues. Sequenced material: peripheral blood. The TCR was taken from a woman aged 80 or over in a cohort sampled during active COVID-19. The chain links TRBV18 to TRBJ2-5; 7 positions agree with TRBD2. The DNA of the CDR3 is TGTGCCAGCTCACTGCGCGGGGGAGACAAAGAGACCCAGTACTTC. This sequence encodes CASSLRGGDKETQYF. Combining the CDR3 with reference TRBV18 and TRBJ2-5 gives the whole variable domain NAGVMQNPRHLVRRRGQEARLRCSPMKGHSHVYWYRQLPEEGLKFMVYLQKENIIDESGMPKERFSAEFPKEGPSILRIQQVVRGDSAAYFCASSLRGGDKETQYFGPGTRLLVL.